The 17 T cell receptor beta chains listed next were all sequenced from one sample in a study of T cells in Graves' hyperthyroidism and ophthalmopathy. TCR beta CDR3 regions were amplified from RNA transcripts. HTBI primers were the set used in a first-round RT-PCR of the TCR CDR3. TCRdb processed the multiplex PCR reads anew with MiXCR; each CDR3 protein has one entry. The profile shows some 510,000 distinct CDR3 sequences, more than 20% of them singletons. The sample consisted of blood. The source of these receptors is a man in his late teens or twenties with Graves' hyperthyroidism.

This clonotype was seen at least ten times. The chain recombines TRBV6-5 with TRBJ1-1; perhaps TRBD1 as D (6 bases). Germline lookup yields CDR1 MNHEY and CDR2 SVGAGI. Trimming stripped 1 base from V and 0 bases from J, with 12 bases between. CDR3 length equals 16 residues. CDR3 in DNA: TGTGCCAGCAGTTACTTTTGGACAGAGTTGAACACTGAAGCTTTCTTT. Encoded protein: CASSYFWTELNTEAFF.

This clonotype was counted at least ten times. The V and J genes are TRBV12-3 or TRBV12-4 and TRBJ1-1; 7 positions agree with TRBD1. This CDR3 has 13 residues. Trimming removed 6 bases from V and 4 bases from J; junction bases left unmatched: 5. The CDR3 DNA is TGTGCCAGCAGCGGACAGGCGGGCACTGAAGCTTTCTTT. It is translated as CASSGQAGTEAFF.

V usage is TRBV28 and J usage is TRBJ2-1; maybe TRBD2 (6 bases). This CDR3 has 14 amino acids. Trimming pared 10 bases from V and 0 bases from J, leaving 13 bases between. CDR1 and CDR2 (germline): MDHEN, SYDVKM. The CDR3 here is CATRRGSSYNEQFF. The CDR3 nucleotides are TGTGCCACCCGGAGGGGAAGCTCCTACAATGAGCAGTTCTTC. Variable domain in full (rest from reference TRBV28 and TRBJ2-1): DVKVTQSSRYLVKRTGEKVFLECVQDMDHENMFWYRQDPGLGLRLIYFSYDVKMKEKGDIPEGYSVSREKKERFSLILESASTNQTSMYLCATRRGSSYNEQFFGPGTRLTVL.

This clonotype came up many times. The chain combines TRBV5-8 with TRBJ2-7; D is undetermined. The CDR3 is made up of 10 amino acids. Trimming cost V 3 bases and J 6 bases, with 4 bases left between them. Looked up from germline, CDR1 is SGHTS and CDR2 is YDEGEE. Here the CDR3 DNA reads TGTGCCAGCAGCTGGGGCGAGCAGTACTTC. It specifies CASSWGEQYF.

The table lists this clonotype with many counts. Here the CDR3 DNA reads TGCAGTGCCCCCCGAATGGGAGAAGACGAGCAGTACTTC. Translated: CSAPRMGEDEQYF. The genes are TRBV20-1 and TRBJ2-7; tentatively, D is TRBD2 (5 bases). Germline V gene data show CDR1 as DFQATT and CDR2 as SNEGSKA (reference sequence). This CDR3 region has 13 residues. V was pared by 6 bases and J by 5 bases, with 17 bases between.

This chain links TRBV4-1 with TRBJ2-6, with TRBD2 identical over 7 bases. This CDR3 has 19 amino acids. The V and J ends lost 0 bases and 0 bases, in that order; junction bases with no gene match: 8. Germline loops: CDR1 MGHRA, CDR2 YSYEKL. The CDR3: CASSQERTRASSGANVLTF. The DNA of the CDR3 is TGCGCCAGCAGCCAAGAAAGGACTAGGGCCTCCTCTGGGGCCAACGTCCTGACTTTC.

The V gene is TRBV20-1, the J gene TRBJ2-7; 9 positions agree with TRBD2. CDR3 length equals 15 residues. Germline CDR1 and CDR2: DFQATT and SNEGSKA (reference sequence). After removal of 1 base from V and 0 bases from J, the junction contained 4 bases not matched to a gene. The CDR3 DNA is TGCAGTGCTAGAGGGCTAGCGGGGTCCTCCTACGAGCAGTACTTC. Protein sequence: CSARGLAGSSYEQYF.

This clonotype has a handful of counts. The DNA of the CDR3 is TGTGCCAGCAGCCGGGGGGGGGCAGGGAGGACCTACGAGCAGTACTTC. As protein: CASSRGGAGRTYEQYF. This chain links TRBV11-1 with TRBJ2-7, with 8 bases fitting TRBD2. CDR1 SGHAT and CDR2 FQDESV come from the germline V gene (reference sequence). The CDR3 loop spans 16 amino acids. V lost 5 bases and J lost 2; bases outside the gene matches: 11.

This clonotype was detected ten times or more. V is TRBV11-2 and J is TRBJ1-2; TRBD1 aligns across 7 bases. The ends lost 1 base at V and 0 bases at J; junction bases unmatched: 8. Germline V gives CDR1 SGHAT, CDR2 FQNNGV. This CDR3 has 17 residues. The CDR3 DNA sequence: TGTGCCAGCAGCTTAGTCCCGACAGGGCTCGCTAACTATGGCTACACCTTC. Protein: CASSLVPTGLANYGYTF.

This clonotype was observed at least ten times. The chain employs TRBV6-1 and TRBJ1-2; D is perhaps TRBD1 (5 bases). Deletions cut 7 bases from V and 8 bases from J, with 17 bases between. The CDR3 length is 13 residues. Germline loops: CDR1 MNHNS, CDR2 SASEGT. The CDR3 loop is CASIETGTGGYTF. CDR3 in DNA: TGTGCCAGCATTGAGACCGGGACCGGGGGCTACACCTTC.

This clonotype was seen many times. V and J are TRBV6-5 and TRBJ1-3; D may be TRBD1 (5 bases). The CDR3 sequence is 17 residues long. Trimming stripped 4 bases from V and 2 bases from J, with 18 bases between. CDR1 and CDR2 (germline): MNHEY, SVGAGI. CDR3 region: CASSSLRSGLTGNTIYF. CDR3 nucleotide sequence: TGTGCCAGCAGTTCCCTCCGATCGGGGCTGACTGGAAACACCATATATTTT.

This clonotype showed up many times. The chain uses TRBV20-1 and TRBJ1-1; D uncertain. The ends were cut back, 0 bases at V and 8 bases at J, with 13 bases in the middle. The germline V gene has CDR1 DFQATT and CDR2 SNEGSKA (reference sequence). This CDR3 region has 13 residues. CDR3 residues: CSARDLMSLEAFF. The CDR3 DNA reads TGCAGTGCTAGAGATCTAATGTCTTTGGAAGCTTTCTTT.

This clonotype was seen repeatedly, ten times or more. The chain employs TRBV2 and TRBJ2-5; D not certain. Trimming pared 5 bases from V and 2 bases from J, leaving 12 bases between. This CDR3 is 14 amino acids long. CDR1 and CDR2 (germline): SNHLY, FYNNEI. CDR3 region: CASSSVRGQETQYF. As DNA, the CDR3 is TGTGCCAGCAGTTCGGTACGCGGTCAAGAGACCCAGTACTTC.

The chain couples TRBV6-1 to TRBJ2-7; TRBD1 agrees at 7 bases. The CDR3 runs 16 residues. With V trimmed by 5 bases and J by 1 base, 11 bases remained unmatched. Germline lookup yields CDR1 MNHNS and CDR2 SASEGT. The CDR3 protein is CASSTHTGARSYEQYF. The CDR3 region has the DNA TGTGCCAGCAGTACCCACACAGGGGCGCGATCCTACGAGCAGTACTTC.

The table lists this clonotype with many counts. The chain recombines TRBV6-1 with TRBJ2-5; the D gene is possibly TRBD1 (6 bases). Germline values: CDR1 MNHNS, CDR2 SASEGT. V shed 0 bases and J shed 2 bases, with 10 bases lying between them. The length of the CDR3 is 15 residues. The CDR3 bases are TGTGCCAGCAGTGAAGCTACCGGGACACAAGAGACCCAGTACTTC. Translation: CASSEATGTQETQYF.

The chain carries TRBV12-3 or TRBV12-4 and TRBJ2-5; no definite D call. This CDR3 is built from 11 residues. The V end lost 6 bases, the J end lost 5 bases, and 7 bases lay between the germline ends. The CDR3 reads CASRHSETQYF. The CDR3 DNA sequence: TGTGCCAGCAGGCATTCGGAGACCCAGTACTTC.

There are many counts of this clonotype. The chain employs TRBV11-2 and TRBJ2-2; D is perhaps TRBD2 (6 bases). The CDR3 extends over 16 amino acids. The V and J ends lost 7 bases and 2 bases respectively, with 17 bases between them. Germline CDR1 and CDR2: SGHAT and FQNNGV. CDR3 region: CASNRLEGANTGELFF. CDR3 coding DNA: TGTGCCAGCAACCGATTGGAGGGTGCCAACACCGGGGAGCTGTTTTTT.